This T cell receptor beta chain was sequenced during a study of blood T cells in healthy people across ages. The use of a sample-barcoded 5' primer and a J-beta primer mix characterized a second PCR of roughly 6 to 11 cycles. TCRdb itself ran the 5' RACE reads through MiXCR, one entry per CDR3 protein. The table has about 1.5 million distinct CDR3 sequences, approximately 39% seen once. V was clipped by 1 base and J by 8 bases, with 9 bases between them. Germline CDR1 and CDR2: KGHSH and LQKENI. CDR3 length: 14 amino acids. Sequenced input: blood. The sequence came from a woman between 18 and 30 years old in good health. The chain couples TRBV18 to TRBJ1-6; D is ambiguous. The CDR3 coding sequence is TGTGCCAGCTCACCACGCTCCGAGGATTCACCCCTCCACTTT. This translates into CASSPRSEDSPLHF. Combining the CDR3 with reference TRBV18 and TRBJ1-6 gives the whole variable domain NAGVMQNPRHLVRRRGQEARLRCSPMKGHSHVYWYRQLPEEGLKFMVYLQKENIIDESGMPKERFSAEFPKEGPSILRIQQVVRGDSAAYFCASSPRSEDSPLHFGNGTRLTVT.